This is a list of T cell receptor beta chains from one sample in a study of post-analysis software for immune sequencing data. Using its own MiXCR run on the PCR reads, TCRdb lists one record per CDR3 protein. The table lists roughly 800,000 distinct CDR3 sequences, around 27% of them singletons. Sequenced: blood. The receptors originated from a girl aged 5-17 years with multiple sclerosis. The CDR3 runs from the conserved cysteine through the conserved F or W. A D gene is named only where the DNA matches it firmly. Only some rows state a clone size, as once, few, many or a class for expanded clones.

size	V	D	J	CDR3	DNA
few	TRBV21-1	-	TRBJ2-7	CASSNPNPGLAAGSYEQYF	TGTGCCAGCAGCAACCCCAACCCGGGACTAGCAGCCGGCTCCTACGAGCAGTACTTC
-	TRBV21-1	-	TRBJ2-1	CASSASGYEQFF	TGTGCCAGCAGCGCTAGCGGTTACGAGCAGTTCTTC
few	TRBV7-9	-	TRBJ1-1	CASSYHPNTEAFF	TGTGCCAGCAGCTATCACCCGAACACTGAAGCTTTCTTT
-	TRBV5-1	-	TRBJ2-3	CASSLSTGRTGTQYF	TGCGCCAGCAGCTTGAGTACAGGCCGCACAGGTACGCAGTATTTT
many	TRBV2	-	TRBJ2-7	CASTGLYEQYF	TGTGCCAGCACGGGTCTCTACGAGCAGTACTTC
-	TRBV18	TRBD2	TRBJ2-7	CASSLRTSGGSPYEQYF	TGTGCCAGCTCACTTCGGACTAGCGGGGGGTCGCCCTACGAGCAGTACTTC
-	TRBV5-1	-	TRBJ2-7	CASRLWDIYEQYF	TGCGCCAGCAGGCTCTGGGACATCTACGAGCAGTACTTC
-	TRBV28	TRBD2	TRBJ2-7	CASSLRRERNEQYF	TGTGCCAGCAGTTTAAGGCGGGAGCGGAACGAGCAGTACTTC
few	TRBV7-2	-	TRBJ2-5	CASRGQAGLEETQYF	TGTGCCAGCAGAGGTCAGGCAGGGCTAGAGGAGACCCAGTACTTC
few	TRBV29-1	-	TRBJ2-7	CSVKMGPYEQYF	TGCAGCGTTAAAATGGGCCCCTACGAGCAGTACTTC
-	TRBV25-1	-	TRBJ2-5	CASNPMGVPETQYF	TGTGCCAGCAATCCAATGGGGGTTCCGGAGACCCAGTACTTC
-	TRBV5-1	-	TRBJ1-6	CASSGRGDSPLHF	TGCGCCAGCAGTGGCAGGGGAGATTCACCCCTCCACTTT
-	TRBV12-3/TRBV12-4	-	TRBJ2-7	CASSLGGNRGEQYF	TGTGCCAGCAGTTTAGGGGGGAACCGCGGTGAGCAGTACTTC
-	TRBV9	-	TRBJ1-1	CASSVARNTEAFF	TGTGCCAGCAGCGTAGCACGGAACACTGAAGCTTTCTTT
once	TRBV3-1	-	TRBJ1-2	CASSQGLGANYGYTF	TGTGCCAGCAGCCAAGGGCTCGGAGCTAACTATGGCTACACCTTC